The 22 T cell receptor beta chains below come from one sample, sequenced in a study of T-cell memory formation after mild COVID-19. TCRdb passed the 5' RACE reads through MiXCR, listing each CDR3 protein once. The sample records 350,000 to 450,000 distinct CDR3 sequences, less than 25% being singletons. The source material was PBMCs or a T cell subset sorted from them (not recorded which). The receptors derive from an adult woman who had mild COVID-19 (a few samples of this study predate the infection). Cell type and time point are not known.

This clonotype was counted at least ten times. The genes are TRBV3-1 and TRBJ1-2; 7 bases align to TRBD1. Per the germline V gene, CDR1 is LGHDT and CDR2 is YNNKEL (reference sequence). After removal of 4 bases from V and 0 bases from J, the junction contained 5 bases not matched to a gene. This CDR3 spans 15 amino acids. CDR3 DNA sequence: TGTGCCAGCAGCCGCGGACAGGCAGCTAACTATGGCTACACCTTC. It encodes CASSRGQAANYGYTF.

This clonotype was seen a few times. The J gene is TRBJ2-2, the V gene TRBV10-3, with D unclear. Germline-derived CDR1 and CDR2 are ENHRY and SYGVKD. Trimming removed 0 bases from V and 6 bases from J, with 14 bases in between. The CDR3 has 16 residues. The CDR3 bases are TGTGCCATCAGTGAGTCGCTCGTGCGATCCCCCGGGGAGCTGTTTTTT. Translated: CAISESLVRSPGELFF.

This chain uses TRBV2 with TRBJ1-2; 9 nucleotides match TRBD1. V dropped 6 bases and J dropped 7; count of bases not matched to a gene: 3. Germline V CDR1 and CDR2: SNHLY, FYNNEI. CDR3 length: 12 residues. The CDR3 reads CASSGDRVGYTF. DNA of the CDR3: TGTGCCAGCAGCGGGGACAGGGTTGGCTACACCTTC.

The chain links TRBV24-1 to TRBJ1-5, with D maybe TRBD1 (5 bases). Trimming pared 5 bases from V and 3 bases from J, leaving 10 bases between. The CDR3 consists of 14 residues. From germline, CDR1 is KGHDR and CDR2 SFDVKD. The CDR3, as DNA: TGTGCCACCAGTGGGGTGGGGCCCAATCAGCCCCAGCATTTT. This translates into CATSGVGPNQPQHF.

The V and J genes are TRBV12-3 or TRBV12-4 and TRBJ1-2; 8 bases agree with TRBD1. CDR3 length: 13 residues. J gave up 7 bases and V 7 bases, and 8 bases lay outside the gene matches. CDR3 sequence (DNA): TGTGCCAGCACCTCGCCCGGACAGGGTGGCTACACCTTC. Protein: CASTSPGQGGYTF.

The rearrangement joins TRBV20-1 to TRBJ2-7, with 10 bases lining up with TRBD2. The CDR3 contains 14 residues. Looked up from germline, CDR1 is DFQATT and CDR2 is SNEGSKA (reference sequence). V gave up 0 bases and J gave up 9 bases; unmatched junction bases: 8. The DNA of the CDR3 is TGCAGTGCTAGAGATAAAGCTAGCGGGAGAGGGCAGTACTTC. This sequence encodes CSARDKASGRGQYF.

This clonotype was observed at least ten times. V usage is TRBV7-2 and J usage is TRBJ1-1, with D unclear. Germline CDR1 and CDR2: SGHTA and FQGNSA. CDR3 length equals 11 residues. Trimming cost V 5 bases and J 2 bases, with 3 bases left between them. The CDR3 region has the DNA TGTGCCAGCAGCGAAAACACTGAAGCTTTCTTT. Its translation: CASSENTEAFF.

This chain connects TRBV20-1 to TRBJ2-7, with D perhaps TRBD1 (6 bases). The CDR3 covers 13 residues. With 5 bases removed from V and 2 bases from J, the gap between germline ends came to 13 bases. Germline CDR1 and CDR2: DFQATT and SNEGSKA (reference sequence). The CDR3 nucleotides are TGCAGTGCTGTCGACAGGAAGACCTACGAGCAGTACTTC. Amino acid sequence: CSAVDRKTYEQYF.

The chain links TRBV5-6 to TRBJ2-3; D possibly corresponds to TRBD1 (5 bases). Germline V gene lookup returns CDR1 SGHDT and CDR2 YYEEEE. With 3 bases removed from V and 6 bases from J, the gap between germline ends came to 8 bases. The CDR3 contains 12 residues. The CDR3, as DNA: TGTGCCAGCAGCTGGGGCCTGGATACGCAGTATTTT. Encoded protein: CASSWGLDTQYF. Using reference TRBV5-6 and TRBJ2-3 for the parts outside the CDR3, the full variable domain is DAGVTQSPTHLIKTRGQQVTLRCSPKSGHDTVSWYQQALGQGPQFIFQYYEEEERQRGNFPDRFSGHQFPNYSSELNVNALLLGDSALYLCASSWGLDTQYFGPGTRLTVL.

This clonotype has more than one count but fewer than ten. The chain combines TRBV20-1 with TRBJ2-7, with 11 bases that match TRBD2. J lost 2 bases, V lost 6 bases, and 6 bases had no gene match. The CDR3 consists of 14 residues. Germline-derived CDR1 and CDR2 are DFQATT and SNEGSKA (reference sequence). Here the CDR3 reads CSAPTSGTPYEQYF. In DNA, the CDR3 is TGCAGTGCCCCGACTAGCGGGACCCCCTACGAGCAGTACTTC.

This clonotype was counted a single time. The CDR3 bases are TGTGCCTGGAGTGAGGCGGCCGCAGACTATGGCTACACCTTC. Its protein product is CAWSEAAADYGYTF. V gene TRBV30 combines with J gene TRBJ1-2; D not resolved. The germline CDR1 and CDR2 sequences are GTSNPN and SVGIG (reference sequence). The CDR3 consists of 14 residues. V shed 1 base and J shed 3 bases, with 12 bases lying between them.

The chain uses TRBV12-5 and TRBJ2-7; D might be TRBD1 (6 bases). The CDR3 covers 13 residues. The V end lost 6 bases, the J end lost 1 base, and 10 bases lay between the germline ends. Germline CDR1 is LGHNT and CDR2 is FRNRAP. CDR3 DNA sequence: TGTGCTAGTGGCACAGGGTCGTCCTACGAGCAGTACTTC. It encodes CASGTGSSYEQYF.

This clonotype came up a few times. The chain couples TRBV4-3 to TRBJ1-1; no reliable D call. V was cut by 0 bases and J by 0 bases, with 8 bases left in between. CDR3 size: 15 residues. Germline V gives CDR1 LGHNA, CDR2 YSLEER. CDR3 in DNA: TGCGCCAGCAGCCAAGATCGTTCGCTGAACACTGAAGCTTTCTTT. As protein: CASSQDRSLNTEAFF.

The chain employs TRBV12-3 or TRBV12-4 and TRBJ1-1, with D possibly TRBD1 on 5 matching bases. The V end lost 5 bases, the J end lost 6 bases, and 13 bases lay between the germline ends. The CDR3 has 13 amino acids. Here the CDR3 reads CASSPREGAEAFF. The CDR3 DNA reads TGTGCCAGCAGTCCCAGGGAAGGGGCTGAAGCTTTCTTT.

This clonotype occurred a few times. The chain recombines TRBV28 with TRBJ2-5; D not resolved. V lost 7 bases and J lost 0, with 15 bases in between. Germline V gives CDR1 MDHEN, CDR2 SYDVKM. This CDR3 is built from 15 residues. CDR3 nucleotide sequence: TGTGCCAGCACGGGTGGCGAGGTGAACCAAGAGACCCAGTACTTC. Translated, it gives CASTGGEVNQETQYF.

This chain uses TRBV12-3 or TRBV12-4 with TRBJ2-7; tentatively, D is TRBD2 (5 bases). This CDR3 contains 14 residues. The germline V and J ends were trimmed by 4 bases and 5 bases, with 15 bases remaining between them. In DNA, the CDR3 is TGTGCCAGCAGTTATTTGGGCCAGAGGGACGAGCAGTACTTC. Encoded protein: CASSYLGQRDEQYF.

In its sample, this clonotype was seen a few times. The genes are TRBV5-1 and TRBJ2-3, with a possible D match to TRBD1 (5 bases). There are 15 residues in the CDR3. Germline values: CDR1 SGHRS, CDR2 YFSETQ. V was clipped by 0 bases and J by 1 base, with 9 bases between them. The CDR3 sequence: CASSLAGWGTDTQYF. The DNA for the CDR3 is TGCGCCAGCAGCTTGGCAGGGTGGGGCACAGATACGCAGTATTTT.

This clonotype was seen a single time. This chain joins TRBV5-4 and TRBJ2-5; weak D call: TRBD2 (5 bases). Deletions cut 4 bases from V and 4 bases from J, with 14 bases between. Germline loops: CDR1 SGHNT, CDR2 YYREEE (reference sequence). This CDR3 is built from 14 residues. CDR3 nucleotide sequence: TGTGCCAGCAGCCCGCCCTTCGAGGGAGAGACCCAGTACTTC. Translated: CASSPPFEGETQYF.

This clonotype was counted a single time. The CDR3 protein is CASSMGANSGNTIYF. In DNA form, the CDR3 reads TGTGCCAGCAGCATGGGGGCGAACTCTGGAAACACCATATATTTT. The V and J genes are TRBV12-3 or TRBV12-4 and TRBJ1-3; D might be TRBD1 (6 bases). V was shortened by 6 bases and J by 0 bases, with 12 bases between the two germline ends. This CDR3 has 15 residues.

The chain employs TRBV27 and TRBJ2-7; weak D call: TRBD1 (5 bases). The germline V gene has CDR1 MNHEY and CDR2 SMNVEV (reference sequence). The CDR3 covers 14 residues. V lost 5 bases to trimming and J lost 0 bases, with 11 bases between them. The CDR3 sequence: CASSKGFSSYEQYF. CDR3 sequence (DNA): TGTGCCAGCAGTAAGGGGTTTAGCTCCTACGAGCAGTACTTC.

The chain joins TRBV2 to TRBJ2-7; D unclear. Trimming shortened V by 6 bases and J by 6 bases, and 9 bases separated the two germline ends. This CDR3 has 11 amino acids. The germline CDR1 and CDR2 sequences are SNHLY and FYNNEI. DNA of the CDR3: TGTGCCAGCAGCGCTGATAGCGAGCAGTACTTC. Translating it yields CASSADSEQYF.

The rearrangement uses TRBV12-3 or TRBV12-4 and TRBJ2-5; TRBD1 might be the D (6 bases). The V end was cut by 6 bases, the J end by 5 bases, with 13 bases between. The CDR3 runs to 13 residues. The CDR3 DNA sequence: TGTGCCAGCAGGCAGGGGTTAGGGGAGACCCAGTACTTC. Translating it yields CASRQGLGETQYF.